One and the same sample provided the 2 T cell receptor beta chains below, sequenced in a study of cytomegalovirus exposure and HLA in healthy donors. Clones were read by immunoSEQ multiplex PCR, and TCRdb kept only the in-frame ones, dropping some. The sample records approximately 260,000 clones, approximately 86% being singletons. The material sequenced was PBMCs. The origin of the receptors is a woman aged 25 to 45 in good health and CMV-seropositive.

This clone was recorded at least ten times. The chain has TRBV28 and TRBJ2-7, with TRBD2 matching over 14 bases. The CDR3 has 14 residues. The germline gives CDR1 MDHEN, CDR2 SYDVKM. J was trimmed by 9 bases and V by 6 bases; bases with no gene match: 7. CDR3 nucleotide sequence: TGTGCCAGCAGGACTCGGGGACTAGCGGGAGTGCAGTACTTC. This gives the protein CASRTRGLAGVQYF.

For the CDR3, the DNA is TGTGCCAGCAGAGCCCCGGGAATCTCGGCCCAGCATTTT. It encodes CASRAPGISAQHF. This chain connects TRBV6-1 to TRBJ1-5; D unclear. Germline V gene sequence: CDR1 MNHNS, CDR2 SASEGT. The CDR3 sequence is 13 residues long. V was shortened by 6 bases and J by 11 bases, with 17 bases between the two germline ends.